This T cell receptor (beta chain) was identified during a study of T cell responses to AZD1222 COVID-19 vaccine. Study details: Pooled samples include second doses given at about 4 or 12 weeks.

Profiled with immunoSEQ multiplex PCR; TCRdb holds only in-frame clones, not every one. The table lists about 130,000 clones, about nine tenths of them singletons. This CDR3 is 12 amino acids long. CDR1 is MNHEY, CDR2 SVGAGI, per germline. Trimming took 5 bases from V and 7 from J, leaving 11 bases between them. This clonotype was sampled from an adult in good health. The chain combines TRBV6-5 with TRBJ1-2; D perhaps matches TRBD1 (5 bases). The sequenced sample was peripheral blood, obtained on day 0 of AZD1222 vaccination. The CDR3 region is CASSPRGTGYTF. The CDR3 DNA sequence: TGTGCCAGCAGTCCCCGAGGGACTGGCTACACCTTC.